This T cell receptor beta chain came from a study of CD8+ T cells in alopecia areata. The wider study: Those treated were given oral tofacitinib at 5 to 10 mg twice daily. Findings of the study overall: Lesional scalp displayed greater clonality than normal scalp, most notably in alopecia totalis/universalis.

The CDR3 is 14 residues long. CDR1 SEHNR and CDR2 FQNEAQ come from the germline V gene (reference sequence). Trimming took off 7 bases at V and 2 bases at J, with 12 bases between the two ends. TCR sequencing used cDNA made by reverse transcription of extracted RNA. Here immunoSEQ multiplex PCR was the method, and the copy in TCRdb shows in-frame clones only, minus some. The table lists approximately 65,000 clones, approximately 46% of them singletons, with about 17% in the top ten. On this clone itself: The target antigen is unknown.

Collection of lesional scalp punch biopsies and peripheral blood was performed in alopecia areata patients. PBMCs provided sorted CD4+ and CD8+ T cells. The chain couples TRBV7-9 to TRBJ1-5; D is possibly TRBD1 (5 bases). This receptor was identified in a human donor with alopecia areata. This specimen was CD8+ T cells sorted from blood, taken at week 0. The DNA of the CDR3 is TGTGCCAGCACCGATGGACACGGCAATCAGCCCCAGCATTTT. Residues: CASTDGHGNQPQHF.